These 31 T cell receptor beta chains share one sample of origin, sequenced in a study of blood T cell repertoires in COVID-19. The protocol was immunoSEQ multiplex PCR, while the TCRdb copy is restricted to in-frame clones and leaves out a portion. The sample lists around 400,000 clones, more than 75% occurring once. Sequencing was performed on peripheral blood. The receptors were sampled from a woman in her sixties or seventies with COVID-19, enrolled during active disease.

The rearrangement uses TRBV4-2 and TRBJ1-2; possibly TRBD1 for D (6 bases). Looked up from germline, CDR1 is LGHNA and CDR2 is YNFKEQ. This CDR3 is built from 15 residues. Trimming shortened V by 4 bases and J by 8 bases, and 20 bases separated the two germline ends. The CDR3: CASSRGAGQFDGYTF. The CDR3 nucleotides are TGTGCCAGCAGCCGAGGCGCTGGACAGTTCGACGGCTACACCTTC.

This rearrangement joins TRBV7-6 to TRBJ2-3, with 13 bases that match TRBD2. V dropped 3 bases and J dropped 8; count of bases not matched to a gene: 20. This CDR3 is built from 20 residues. From germline, CDR1 is SGHVS and CDR2 FNYEAQ. CDR3 protein: CASSFWPQSETSGGHGTQYF. CDR3 nucleotide sequence: TGTGCCAGCAGCTTTTGGCCACAGTCGGAGACTAGCGGGGGGCACGGTACGCAGTATTTT.

The chain uses TRBV11-2 and TRBJ2-1; 8 bases line up with TRBD1. Trimming cost V 4 bases and J 4 bases; bases outside gene matches: 9. Germline-derived CDR1 and CDR2 are SGHAT and FQNNGV. The CDR3 consists of 16 residues. CDR3 residues: CASSSHRTGLYNEQFF. The CDR3 DNA sequence: TGTGCCAGCAGCTCACATAGGACAGGGTTGTACAATGAGCAGTTCTTC.

This CDR3 reads CASSFHAGGLNTEAFF. The DNA for the CDR3 is TGTGCCAGCAGCTTCCACGCCGGGGGGTTGAACACTGAAGCTTTCTTT. V gene TRBV11-2 combines with J gene TRBJ1-1; D possibly corresponds to TRBD1 (5 bases). The CDR3 consists of 16 residues. Trimming cost V 3 bases and J 0 bases, with 14 bases left between them. From germline, CDR1 is SGHAT and CDR2 FQNNGV.

V usage is TRBV5-1 and J usage is TRBJ1-6; 11 bases fit TRBD1. The CDR3 is 15 amino acids. Germline assignment: CDR1 SGHRS and CDR2 YFSETQ. Trimming took 3 bases from V and 10 from J; bases not matched to a gene: 6. This CDR3 reads CASSSGQGGRSPLHF. The CDR3 region has the DNA TGCGCCAGCAGCTCGGGACAGGGGGGGCGATCACCCCTCCACTTT.

The V gene is TRBV5-1, the J gene TRBJ1-4; D is ambiguous. CDR1 and CDR2 (germline): SGHRS, YFSETQ. The CDR3 is 15 amino acids. Between the trimmed V and J ends, which lost 2 bases and 7 bases, there was a span of 15 bases. DNA for the CDR3: TGCGCCAGCAGCTTCCTCGGGCAGGCGGGTGAAAAACTGTTTTTT. It encodes CASSFLGQAGEKLFF.

This sequence joins TRBV7-2 and TRBJ2-7; the match to TRBD2 covers 13 bases. V gave up 1 base and J gave up 3 bases; unmatched junction bases: 3. This CDR3 is 16 amino acids long. In germline, CDR1 is SGHTA, CDR2 FQGNSA. This chain's CDR3 is CASSLGLAGGVYEQYF. The DNA of the CDR3 is TGTGCCAGCAGCTTAGGACTAGCGGGGGGAGTCTACGAGCAGTACTTC.

The J gene is TRBJ2-7, the V gene TRBV29-1; possible D gene TRBD1, 5 bases. This CDR3 region has 12 residues. The V end was cut by 5 bases, the J end by 5 bases, with 13 bases between. Germline values: CDR1 SQVTM, CDR2 ANQGSEA. CDR3 nucleotides: TGCAGCGTTACAGGTCTGGGTGACGAGCAGTACTTC. Translated: CSVTGLGDEQYF.

The chain has TRBV19 and TRBJ1-1, with D possibly TRBD1 on 5 matching bases. CDR3 size: 16 residues. V gave up 6 bases and J gave up 7 bases, with 24 bases separating them. Germline-derived CDR1 and CDR2 are LNHDA and SQIVND (reference sequence). The CDR3 is CASSIGLLGGTGEAFF. Written as DNA, the CDR3 is TGTGCCAGTAGCATTGGCCTACTGGGGGGGACGGGTGAAGCTTTCTTT.

The chain combines TRBV10-3 with TRBJ2-7; 12 bases match TRBD2. V dropped 9 bases and J dropped 4; count of bases not matched to a gene: 4. This CDR3 has 13 amino acids. Per germline, CDR1 ENHRY and CDR2 SYGVKD. The CDR3 sequence is CAMAGTSGYEQYF. The CDR3 DNA sequence: TGTGCCATGGCCGGGACTAGCGGGTACGAGCAGTACTTC.

The gene calls are TRBV5-1 and TRBJ2-7, with 7 bases that match TRBD1. This CDR3 region has 14 residues. Germline values: CDR1 SGHRS, CDR2 YFSETQ. J lost 3 bases, V lost 4 bases, and 7 bases had no gene match. In nucleotides, the CDR3 is TGCGCCAGCAGCGAACGGACAGGCGTCTACGAGCAGTACTTC. This sequence encodes CASSERTGVYEQYF.

The J gene is TRBJ2-3, the V gene TRBV7-9, with 12 bases fitting TRBD1. The CDR3 contains 16 residues. CDR1 is SEHNR and CDR2 is FQNEAQ in the germline V gene (reference sequence). Trimming cost V 1 base and J 4 bases; bases outside gene matches: 3. The CDR3: CASSLGDRGRADTQYF. CDR3 coding DNA: TGTGCCAGCAGCTTAGGGGACAGGGGGCGCGCAGATACGCAGTATTTT.

The rearrangement links TRBV19 to TRBJ1-5, with D hard to call. The germline V and J ends were trimmed by 1 base and 6 bases, with 10 bases remaining between them. Germline assignment: CDR1 LNHDA and CDR2 SQIVND (reference sequence). The CDR3 is 14 residues long. CDR3 sequence: CASSIAREGQPQHF. The CDR3 bases are TGTGCCAGTAGTATAGCTAGGGAGGGTCAGCCCCAGCATTTT.

This sequence joins TRBV29-1 and TRBJ1-3, with TRBD1 identical over 7 bases. CDR1 SQVTM and CDR2 ANQGSEA come from the germline V gene. Germline trimming cut 5 bases from V and 3 bases from J; bases unmatched to any gene: 4. The CDR3 runs 13 residues. The chain's CDR3 is CSVQGVIGNTIYF. The CDR3 nucleotides read TGCAGCGTTCAGGGGGTAATTGGAAACACCATATATTTT.

This clone was found a few times. This CDR3 is CASSFGQVRGADTQYF. CDR3 DNA: TGTGCCAGCAGCTTTGGACAGGTTCGAGGTGCAGATACGCAGTATTTT. The chain employs TRBV11-2 and TRBJ2-3; 7 bases agree with TRBD1. V trimming: 3 bases; J trimming: 4 bases; junction bases outside the gene matches: 10. The germline gives CDR1 SGHAT, CDR2 FQNNGV. CDR3 length: 16 amino acids.

The table lists this clone with a count of one. This chain uses TRBV10-2 with TRBJ1-2, with D unclear. The CDR3 has 12 residues. Germline CDR1 WSHSY, CDR2 SAAADI. V was cut by 1 base and J by 8 bases, with 8 bases left in between. The chain's CDR3 is CASSELGGGYTF. The DNA of the CDR3 is TGCGCCAGCAGTGAGTTAGGCGGAGGCTACACCTTC.

The chain combines TRBV7-2 with TRBJ2-7; D possibly corresponds to TRBD1 (5 bases). The CDR3 contains 14 residues. The V and J ends lost 6 bases and 0 bases respectively, with 12 bases between them. Germline-derived CDR1 and CDR2 are SGHTA and FQGNSA. The DNA for the CDR3 is TGTGCCAGCAGGGCCCAGGGATCCTCCTACGAGCAGTACTTC. This translates into CASRAQGSSYEQYF.

V usage is TRBV24-1 and J usage is TRBJ2-1; the D is unclear. Deletions cut 5 bases from V and 3 bases from J, with 16 bases between. Germline V gene lookup returns CDR1 KGHDR and CDR2 SFDVKD. CDR3 length equals 16 residues. CDR3 sequence reads: CATSGPLRFSYNEQFF. The CDR3 DNA reads TGTGCCACCAGTGGGCCACTAAGATTTAGCTACAATGAGCAGTTCTTC.

Turning to this clone: At one boundary the junction diverges from the germline segment, which might be a read error. The CDR3 DNA sequence: TGTGCCTGGAGTGAGAGACAGGGGCTTGACTTC. Residues: CAWSERQGLDF. The chain carries TRBV30 and TRBJ2-5, with 8 bases that match TRBD1. The CDR3 spans 11 residues. CDR1 and CDR2 from the germline V gene are GTSNPN and SVGIG (reference sequence).

The chain is built from TRBV6-6 and TRBJ1-2; 12 bases match TRBD1. Germline V CDR1 and CDR2: MNHNY, SVGAGI (reference sequence). J lost 7 bases, V lost 2 bases, and 5 bases had no gene match. This CDR3 has 15 residues. The CDR3 bases are TGTGCCAGCAGTTACGGGGGACAGGGGGCAGGTGGCTACACCTTC. This translates into CASSYGGQGAGGYTF.

This clone came up a few times. The chain carries TRBV19 and TRBJ2-1; D possibly corresponds to TRBD1 (6 bases). From germline, CDR1 is LNHDA and CDR2 SQIVND (reference sequence). The V gene lost 6 bases and the J gene lost 9 bases, with 18 bases spanning the gap. CDR3 size: 14 residues. This CDR3 reads CASRGDTRMGEQFF. The CDR3 DNA follows: TGTGCCAGTAGAGGGGACACCCGGATGGGTGAGCAGTTCTTC.

The J gene is TRBJ1-3, the V gene TRBV10-3; D is unresolved. The germline gives CDR1 ENHRY, CDR2 SYGVKD. This CDR3 has 13 residues. Trimming pared 0 bases from V and 3 bases from J, leaving 3 bases between. The CDR3 coding sequence is TGTGCCATCAGTGAGTCCTTTGGAAACACCATATATTTT. Its translation: CAISESFGNTIYF.

The gene calls are TRBV4-2 and TRBJ2-7; possible D gene TRBD1, 6 bases. Per the germline V gene, CDR1 is LGHNA and CDR2 is YNFKEQ. The CDR3 extends over 14 amino acids. Trimming took 0 bases from V and 6 from J, leaving 12 bases between them. The CDR3 sequence is CASSQEGARVEQYF. CDR3 in DNA: TGTGCCAGCAGCCAAGAGGGGGCGCGGGTCGAGCAGTACTTC.

The chain employs TRBV6-5 and TRBJ1-1; D might be TRBD1 (5 bases). The CDR3 sequence is 13 residues long. CDR1 and CDR2 (germline): MNHEY, SVGAGI. Trimming removed 6 bases from V and 2 bases from J, with 10 bases in between. The CDR3 spells CASRATANTEAFF. In nucleotides, the CDR3 is TGTGCCAGCAGGGCGACAGCAAACACTGAAGCTTTCTTT.

V and J are TRBV7-2 and TRBJ2-5; possibly TRBD2 for D (6 bases). Germline V CDR1 and CDR2: SGHTA, FQGNSA. With 4 bases removed from V and 5 bases from J, the gap between germline ends came to 17 bases. The CDR3 length is 15 residues. CDR3 sequence (DNA): TGTGCCAGCAGCTCAGCTGGGGGACTCGCGGAGACCCAGTACTTC. Translation: CASSSAGGLAETQYF.

The J gene is TRBJ2-1, the V gene TRBV6-6; 10 nucleotides match TRBD2. J gave up 5 bases and V 0 bases, and 4 bases lay outside the gene matches. There are 16 residues in the CDR3. Germline V gene data show CDR1 as MNHNY and CDR2 as SVGAGI (reference sequence). In DNA, the CDR3 is TGTGCCAGCAGTTACTCGAGGCTAGCGGGGGACAATGAGCAGTTCTTC. It translates to CASSYSRLAGDNEQFF.

V usage is TRBV10-3 and J usage is TRBJ1-2, with 8 bases identical to TRBD1. Trimming took 3 bases from V and 1 from J; bases not matched to a gene: 10. The CDR3 is made up of 17 amino acids. The germline gives CDR1 ENHRY, CDR2 SYGVKD. CDR3 nucleotide sequence: TGTGCCATCAGTGATTCCGGACAGGGAGAACGTAACTATGGCTACACCTTC. It codes for CAISDSGQGERNYGYTF.

This clone appeared many times. The V call is TRBV14, the J call TRBJ1-2; the match to TRBD1 covers 10 bases. Germline CDR1 and CDR2: SGHDN and FVKESK. V trimming: 5 bases; J trimming: 3 bases; junction bases outside the gene matches: 15. The CDR3 has 18 amino acids. This CDR3 is CASSLLGTGVLSDYGYTF. DNA of the CDR3: TGTGCCAGCAGCTTACTCGGGACAGGGGTGCTTTCGGACTATGGCTACACCTTC.

This chain connects TRBV7-9 to TRBJ2-3; 11 nucleotides line up with TRBD2. V gave up 4 bases and J gave up 6 bases; unmatched junction bases: 12. Germline lookup yields CDR1 SEHNR and CDR2 FQNEAQ (reference sequence). The CDR3 totals 17 residues. CDR3 region: CASSSPWVAGGHDTQYF. CDR3 DNA sequence: TGTGCCAGCAGCTCCCCGTGGGTAGCGGGGGGGCACGATACGCAGTATTTT.

The DNA of the CDR3 is TGTGCCACTACGGACAGGGCGATCAACCAGCCCCAGCATTTT. Its translation: CATTDRAINQPQHF. The rearrangement joins TRBV19 to TRBJ1-5, with 8 bases matching TRBD1. CDR1 and CDR2 from the germline V gene are LNHDA and SQIVND (reference sequence). This CDR3 is 14 amino acids long. The junction had 12 bases not matched to a gene; V was cut back by 10 bases and J by 7 bases.

The rearrangement uses TRBV7-6 and TRBJ1-5, with TRBD1 identical over 7 bases. The CDR3 consists of 16 residues. Trimming at V came to 5 bases and at J to 0 bases, leaving 7 bases not matched to a gene. The germline gives CDR1 SGHVS, CDR2 FNYEAQ. CDR3 amino acids: CASSLQGGYSNQPQHF. The CDR3 bases are TGTGCCAGCAGCCTCCAGGGGGGCTATAGCAATCAGCCCCAGCATTTT.